These 15 T cell receptor beta chains were all obtained from the same sample, sequenced in a study of blood T cell repertoires in COVID-19. Measured with immunoSEQ multiplex PCR; TCRdb has only the in-frame clones, and not every one. In the table there are approximately 160,000 clones, more than 85% of which are singletons. Sequencing input: peripheral blood. Receptors were obtained from a woman aged 55-75 years with COVID-19, enrolled during active disease.

This chain uses TRBV15 with TRBJ1-4; D is undetermined. Trimming shortened V by 4 bases and J by 8 bases, and 17 bases separated the two germline ends. Germline values: CDR1 LNHNV, CDR2 YYDKDF (reference sequence). This CDR3 is built from 15 residues. This chain's CDR3 is CATSNEGLGNEKLFF. In DNA, the CDR3 is TGTGCCACCAGCAACGAGGGTTTAGGGAACGAAAAACTGTTTTTT. Using reference TRBV15 and TRBJ1-4 for the parts outside the CDR3, the full variable domain is DAMVIQNPRYQVTQFGKPVTLSCSQTLNHNVMYWYQQKSSQAPKLLFHYYDKDFNNEADTPDNFQSRRPNTSFCFLDIRSPGLGDTAMYLCATSNEGLGNEKLFFGSGTQLSVL.

The V call is TRBV5-1, the J call TRBJ2-7; TRBD2 matches 8 bases. Per germline, CDR1 SGHRS and CDR2 YFSETQ. Trimming at V came to 2 bases and at J to 3 bases, leaving 10 bases not matched to a gene. CDR3 length: 16 amino acids. The CDR3 bases are TGCGCCAGCAGCTTTGCCGGGGGGGACGGACTCTACGAGCAGTACTTC. This gives the protein CASSFAGGDGLYEQYF.

This rearrangement joins TRBV5-6 to TRBJ2-7; D gene uncertain. Germline assignment: CDR1 SGHDT and CDR2 YYEEEE. The CDR3 extends over 11 amino acids. The V end was cut by 3 bases, the J end by 4 bases, with 5 bases between. CDR3 nucleotides: TGTGCCAGCAGCTCAGGATACGAGCAGTACTTC. Amino acid sequence: CASSSGYEQYF.

The chain carries TRBV7-9 and TRBJ1-1, with D hard to call. CDR1 and CDR2 (germline): SEHNR, FQNEAQ (reference sequence). The CDR3 sequence is 15 residues long. V lost 5 bases, J lost 4 bases, and 17 bases lay in between. As DNA, the CDR3 is TGTGCCAGCAGCCCGGGAAGGGCGTCGGGCACTGAAGCTTTCTTT. Its translation is CASSPGRASGTEAFF.

Turning to this clone: The sample carries other DNA sequences with the same CDR3. V and J are TRBV9 and TRBJ2-7; D may be TRBD1 (5 bases). The CDR3 is made up of 14 amino acids. Germline lookup yields CDR1 SGDLS and CDR2 YYNGEE. V dropped 0 bases and J dropped 3 bases, with 10 bases sitting between them. The CDR3 bases are TGTGCCAGCAGCGTAGGAGGACAAGGCTACGAGCAGTACTTC. Its translation is CASSVGGQGYEQYF. The full variable domain, in which reference TRBV9 and TRBJ2-7 provide the parts outside the CDR3, is DSGVTQTPKHLITATGQRVTLRCSPRSGDLSVYWYQQSLDQGLQFLIQYYNGEERAKGNILERFSAQQFPDLHSELNLSSLELGDSALYFCASSVGGQGYEQYFGPGTRLTVT.

CDR3 nucleotides: TGTGCCTGGGGCCCAGGGGACGTGCAGGCCCAGTACTTC. Its protein is CAWGPGDVQAQYF. The genes are TRBV30 and TRBJ2-5, with D possibly matching TRBD1 (6 bases). Trimming pared 5 bases from V and 9 bases from J, leaving 19 bases between. Germline CDR1 reads GTSNPN; CDR2 reads SVGIG (reference sequence). The CDR3 totals 13 residues.

This rearrangement joins TRBV30 to TRBJ1-1; no clear D gene. The CDR3 contains 14 residues. From germline, CDR1 is GTSNPN and CDR2 SVGIG (reference sequence). Deletions cut 4 bases from V and 7 bases from J, with 19 bases between. The CDR3 spells CAWMEGRSGGEAFF. CDR3 bases: TGTGCCTGGATGGAGGGTAGGTCAGGTGGTGAAGCTTTCTTT. Using reference TRBV30 and TRBJ1-1 for the parts outside the CDR3, the full variable domain is SQTIHQWPATLVQPVGSPLSLECTVEGTSNPNLYWYRQAAGRGLQLLFYSVGIGQISSEVPQNLSASRPQDRQFILSSKKLLLSDSGFYLCAWMEGRSGGEAFFGQGTRLTVV.

V is TRBV6-5 and J is TRBJ1-4; D remains ambiguous. CDR1 and CDR2 (germline): MNHEY, SVGAGI. This CDR3 has 14 amino acids. Trimming pared 5 bases from V and 0 bases from J, leaving 7 bases between. CDR3 DNA: TGTGCCAGCAGTCCCACAACAACTAATGAAAAACTGTTTTTT. Translation gives CASSPTTTNEKLFF.

This clone occurred once. V gene TRBV25-1 combines with J gene TRBJ1-1, with no clear D. Germline CDR1 and CDR2: MGHDK and SYGVNS. Trimming took 3 bases from V and 1 from J, leaving 6 bases between them. The CDR3 has 13 residues. CDR3 residues: CASSESGNTEAFF. DNA of the CDR3: TGTGCCAGCAGTGAGTCAGGGAACACTGAAGCTTTCTTT.

The V and J genes are TRBV4-3 and TRBJ2-1, with 8 nucleotides matching TRBD2. This CDR3 has 19 residues. The V gene's germline CDR1 is LGHNA and CDR2 YSLEER. The V and J ends lost 4 bases and 6 bases, in that order; junction bases with no gene match: 20. The CDR3 loop is CASSPWGGRGGSGTNEQFF. The CDR3 DNA is TGCGCCAGCAGCCCCTGGGGGGGACGGGGGGGCTCGGGAACCAATGAGCAGTTCTTC.

The chain links TRBV18 to TRBJ1-5, with a possible D match to TRBD1 (6 bases). The CDR3 length is 14 residues. V was pared by 6 bases and J by 3 bases, with 12 bases between. Germline assignment: CDR1 KGHSH and CDR2 LQKENI. CDR3 in DNA: TGTGCCAGCTCGAATAACAGGGCCAATCAGCCCCAGCATTTT. Protein product: CASSNNRANQPQHF.

The chain employs TRBV6-6 and TRBJ1-4; 9 bases are a match to TRBD1. Per germline, CDR1 MNHNY and CDR2 SVGAGI (reference sequence). The CDR3 is 14 amino acids. V shed 5 bases, J shed 6 bases, and the junction held 4 bases outside the gene matches. The CDR3 protein is CASSRTGDHEKLFF. The CDR3 region has the DNA TGTGCCAGCAGTCGGACAGGGGATCATGAAAAACTGTTTTTT.

This sequence joins TRBV5-1 and TRBJ1-4; a possible D gene is TRBD1 (6 bases). This CDR3 region has 16 residues. The ends were cut back, 4 bases at V and 0 bases at J, with 13 bases in the middle. Germline V gene data show CDR1 as SGHRS and CDR2 as YFSETQ. CDR3 coding DNA: TGCGCCAGCAGCCTCGGACAGCTTGCAACTAATGAAAAACTGTTTTTT. This sequence encodes CASSLGQLATNEKLFF.

This chain uses TRBV19 with TRBJ2-5; the D gene is possibly TRBD2 (5 bases). The V end was cut by 3 bases, the J end by 4 bases, with 15 bases between. Germline CDR1 reads LNHDA; CDR2 reads SQIVND (reference sequence). The CDR3 runs to 15 residues. The CDR3 here is CASSIDGSSGETQYF. In DNA form, the CDR3 reads TGTGCCAGTAGTATCGACGGTTCAAGCGGAGAGACCCAGTACTTC.

The chain links TRBV5-4 to TRBJ2-1, with TRBD2 as a possible D gene (6 bases). The CDR3 extends over 15 amino acids. Trimming removed 4 bases from V and 0 bases from J, with 11 bases in between. Germline CDR1 is SGHNT and CDR2 is YYREEE (reference sequence). This CDR3 is CASSRDSSSYNEQFF. In nucleotides, the CDR3 is TGTGCCAGCAGCCGGGACTCGAGCTCCTACAATGAGCAGTTCTTC.